This paragraph reports one T cell receptor (beta chain). The data belong to a study of CD8+ T cells in alopecia areata. Study overall: Oral tofacitinib (5 to 10 mg twice daily) was administered to treated patients. Once tofacitinib had been taken for 6 to 18 months, 6 months off drug followed.

Treatment here: oral pan-JAK inhibitor, 5-10 mg twice daily. A FACSAria was used to sort CD4+ and CD8+ T cells. These cells came from PBMCs. The sequencing template was cDNA reverse transcribed from extracted RNA. Generated by immunoSEQ multiplex PCR, the TCRdb table keeps only in-frame clones and is missing some. The sample has about 140,000 clones, around 50% seen once. Germline values: CDR1 SGHTA, CDR2 FQGNSA. The V end was cut by 5 bases, the J end by 8 bases, with 10 bases between. The CDR3 is made up of 13 amino acids. This chain links TRBV7-2 with TRBJ1-6; unclear D gene. Sample: CD8+ T cells sorted from blood, taken at week 4, from a patient treated with tofacitinib. The clonotype comes from a human donor with alopecia areata. The CDR3, as DNA: TGTGCCAGCAGCCCGACGACGGATTCACCCCTCCACTTT. Translating it yields CASSPTTDSPLHF.